The clone carrying this T cell receptor (beta chain) came up a few times. The antigen is not known. CDR3 size: 16 residues. In germline, CDR1 is LGHNA, CDR2 YNFKEQ. Losses at the gene ends were 5 bases for V and 5 bases for J; bases not matched to a gene: 13. The data were taken from a study of T cells in Graves' hyperthyroidism and ophthalmopathy. Study-level background: Before treatment of any kind, peripheral blood was taken at initial diagnosis. General study results and limits: Also found in blood were most expanded thyroid clonotypes above 0.001.

Using RNA transcripts as the source, TCR beta CDR3 regions were amplified. First-round RT-PCR of the TCR CDR3 relied on the HTBI primer set. TCRdb called the multiplex PCR reads again in MiXCR, with one record for every CDR3 protein. The table records hundreds of thousands of distinct CDR3 sequences, under 15% of them present only once. Sequencing was performed on blood. This TCR derives from a woman between 40 and 55 years old with Graves' ophthalmopathy. J is TRBJ2-5 and V is TRBV4-2, with 8 bases identical to TRBD2. The chain's CDR3 is CASSLSGSGEWETQYF. CDR3 DNA sequence: TGTGCCAGCAGCTTGAGCGGGAGTGGGGAATGGGAGACCCAGTACTTC.